The 2 T cell receptor beta chains in this list originate from one sample, sequenced in a study of blood T cell repertoires in COVID-19 (dated by TCRdb to the early 2020s). Library creation used the immunoSEQ multiplex PCR assay. What TCRdb holds here is the immuneACCESS table cut down to in-frame rearrangements. Part of the clones is not present; checked against another copy, under half of the missing clones reflect an unresolved V gene, and the others are unexplained. This sample lists about 400,000 clones; roughly nine tenths were detected once. The ten largest make up 1.5% to 2% of the sample. Sequenced material: PBMCs or T cells enriched from blood (not recorded which). Receptors originate from a woman younger than 35 with acute COVID-19.

This chain connects TRBV4-3 to TRBJ2-7; 14 bases are shared with TRBD2. The CDR3 spans 16 residues. The V and J ends lost 4 bases and 1 base, in that order; junction bases with no gene match: 3. CDR1 and CDR2 (germline): LGHNA, YSLEER. The CDR3 region is CASSPGLAGVSYEQYF. CDR3 DNA: TGCGCCAGCAGCCCGGGACTAGCGGGAGTTTCCTACGAGCAGTACTTC.

The chain carries TRBV20-1 and TRBJ1-1; no clear D gene. Germline CDR1 reads DFQATT; CDR2 reads SNEGSKA (reference sequence). V lost 3 bases and J lost 4, with 9 bases in between. The CDR3 is 12 residues long. The CDR3, as DNA: TGCAGTGCTAGTAAGGAGGGCACTGAAGCTTTCTTT. Amino acids: CSASKEGTEAFF.